This T cell receptor beta chain was obtained from a study of blood T cell repertoires in COVID-19. Study summary: The United States, Italy and Spain supplied acute and convalescent COVID-19 samples.

Original processing notes: Reference gene primer amplification in the assay estimated nucleated cell counts. Some clones are missing from TCRdb's copy, which holds only in-frame ones; the method was immunoSEQ multiplex PCR. That table is the source of V, J and clone size, and D and trimming were worked out from the DNA. The sample shows some 110,000 clones, around 84% of them seen only once. This CDR3 spans 15 amino acids. Per the germline V gene, CDR1 is MNHEY and CDR2 is SMNVEV (reference sequence). The V and J ends lost 6 bases and 7 bases respectively, with 16 bases between them. The sequencing sample was made of peripheral blood. This receptor was identified in a man in his forties with acute or convalescent COVID-19. This sequence joins TRBV27 and TRBJ1-6; D is ambiguous. DNA of the CDR3: TGTGCCAGCAGCCCTGGGCGGGGATACAATTCACCCCTCCACTTT. The encoded protein is CASSPGRGYNSPLHF.